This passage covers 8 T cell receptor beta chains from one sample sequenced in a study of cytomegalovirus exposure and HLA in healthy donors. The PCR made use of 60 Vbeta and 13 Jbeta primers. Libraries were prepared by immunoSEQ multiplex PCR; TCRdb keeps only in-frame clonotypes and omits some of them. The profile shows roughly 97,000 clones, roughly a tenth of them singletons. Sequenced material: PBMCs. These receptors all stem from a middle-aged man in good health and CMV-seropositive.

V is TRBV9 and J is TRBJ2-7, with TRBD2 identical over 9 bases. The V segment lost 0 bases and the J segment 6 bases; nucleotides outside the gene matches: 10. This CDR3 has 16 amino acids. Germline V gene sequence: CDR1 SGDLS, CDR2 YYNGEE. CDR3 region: CASSVGLSGSIPEQYF. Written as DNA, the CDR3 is TGTGCCAGCAGCGTAGGTCTTAGCGGGAGCATTCCCGAGCAGTACTTC.

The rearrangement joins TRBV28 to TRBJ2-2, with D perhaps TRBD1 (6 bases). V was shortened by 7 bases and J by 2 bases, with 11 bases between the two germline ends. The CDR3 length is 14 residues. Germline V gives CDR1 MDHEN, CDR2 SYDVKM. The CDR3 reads CASIQGDNTGELFF. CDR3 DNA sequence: TGTGCCAGCATACAGGGCGACAACACCGGGGAGCTGTTTTTT.

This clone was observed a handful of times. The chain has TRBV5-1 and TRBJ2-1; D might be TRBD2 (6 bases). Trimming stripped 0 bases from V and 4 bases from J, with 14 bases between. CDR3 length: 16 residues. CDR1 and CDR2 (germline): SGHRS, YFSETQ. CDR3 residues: CASSLATEGPYNEQFF. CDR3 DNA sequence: TGCGCCAGCAGCTTGGCCACGGAGGGACCTTACAATGAGCAGTTCTTC.

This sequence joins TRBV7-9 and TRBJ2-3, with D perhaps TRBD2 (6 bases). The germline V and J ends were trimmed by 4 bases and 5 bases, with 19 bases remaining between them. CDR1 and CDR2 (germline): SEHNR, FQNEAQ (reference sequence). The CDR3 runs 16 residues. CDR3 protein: CASSSGSSGLLDTQYF. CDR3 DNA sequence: TGTGCCAGCAGCTCTGGTAGTAGCGGTCTACTAGATACGCAGTATTTT.

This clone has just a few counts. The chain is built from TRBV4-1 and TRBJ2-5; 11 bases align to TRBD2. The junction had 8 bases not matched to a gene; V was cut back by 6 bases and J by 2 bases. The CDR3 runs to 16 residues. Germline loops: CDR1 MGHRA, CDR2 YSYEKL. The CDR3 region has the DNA TGCGCCAGCAGACACCTACTAGCGGGAGATCAAGAGACCCAGTACTTC. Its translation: CASRHLLAGDQETQYF.

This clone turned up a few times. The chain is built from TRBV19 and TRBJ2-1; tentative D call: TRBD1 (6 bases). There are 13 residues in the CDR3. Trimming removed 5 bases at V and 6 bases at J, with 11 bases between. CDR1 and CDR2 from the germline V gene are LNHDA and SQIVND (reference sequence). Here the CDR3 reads CASSVNRVNEQFF. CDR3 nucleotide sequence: TGTGCCAGTAGTGTAAACAGGGTCAATGAGCAGTTCTTC.

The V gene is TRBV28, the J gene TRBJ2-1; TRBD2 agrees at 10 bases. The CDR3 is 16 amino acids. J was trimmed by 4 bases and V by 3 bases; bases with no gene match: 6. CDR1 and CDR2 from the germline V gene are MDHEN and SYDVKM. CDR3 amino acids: CASSLVASGSYNEQFF. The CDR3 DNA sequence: TGTGCCAGCAGTTTGGTGGCTAGCGGGAGTTACAATGAGCAGTTCTTC.

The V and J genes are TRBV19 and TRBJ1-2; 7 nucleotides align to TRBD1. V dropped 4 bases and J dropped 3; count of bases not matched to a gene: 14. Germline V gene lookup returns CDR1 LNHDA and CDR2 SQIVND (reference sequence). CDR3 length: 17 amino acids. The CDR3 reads CASSNQGVGPSDYGYTF. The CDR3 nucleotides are TGTGCCAGTAGTAATCAGGGGGTTGGACCTTCGGACTATGGCTACACCTTC.